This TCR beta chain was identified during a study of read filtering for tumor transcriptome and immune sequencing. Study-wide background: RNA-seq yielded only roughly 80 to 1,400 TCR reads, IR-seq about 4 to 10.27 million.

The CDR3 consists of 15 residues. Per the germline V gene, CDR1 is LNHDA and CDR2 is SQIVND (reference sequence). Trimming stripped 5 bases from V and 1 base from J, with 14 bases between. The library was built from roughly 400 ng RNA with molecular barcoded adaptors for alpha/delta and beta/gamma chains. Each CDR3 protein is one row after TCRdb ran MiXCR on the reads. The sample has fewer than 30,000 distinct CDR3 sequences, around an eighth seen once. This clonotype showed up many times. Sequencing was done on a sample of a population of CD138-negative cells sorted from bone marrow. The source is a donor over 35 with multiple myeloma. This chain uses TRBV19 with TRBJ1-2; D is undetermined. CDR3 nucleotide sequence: TGTGCCAGTAGTGGACCGCGATTAATTAACTATGGCTACACCTTC. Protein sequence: CASSGPRLINYGYTF.